The 8 T cell receptor beta chains below all came from one sample that was sequenced in a study of blood T cell repertoires in COVID-19. Assay used: immunoSEQ multiplex PCR; TCRdb lists only in-frame clones, some missing. The sample has 200,000 to 300,000 clones; 80% to 90% are singletons. Sequenced material: peripheral blood. All receptors come from a man in his sixties with acute or convalescent COVID-19.

For this clone: One junction end disagrees with the germline gene, perhaps due to a read error. This sequence joins TRBV7-7 and TRBJ2-7; 9 bases match TRBD1. The CDR3 is made up of 15 amino acids. Germline-derived CDR1 and CDR2 are SSHAT and FNYEAQ (reference sequence). CDR3 residues: CASSLDRDRDNEQYF. The CDR3, as DNA: TGTGCTAGCAGCTTAGACCGGGACAGGGACAACGAGCAGTACTTC.

This clone has just a few counts. The chain joins TRBV25-1 to TRBJ2-5; 9 nucleotides agree with TRBD1. V trimming: 8 bases; J trimming: 5 bases; junction bases outside the gene matches: 3. This CDR3 is 12 amino acids long. Germline CDR1 reads MGHDK; CDR2 reads SYGVNS. CDR3: CASHRGQETQYF. The CDR3 region has the DNA TGTGCCAGCCACAGGGGGCAGGAGACCCAGTACTTC.

This chain links TRBV28 with TRBJ1-2; possible D gene TRBD1, 6 bases. The CDR3 extends over 15 amino acids. Trimming shortened V by 5 bases and J by 7 bases, and 20 bases separated the two germline ends. Germline V gives CDR1 MDHEN, CDR2 SYDVKM. The chain's CDR3 is CASSLLQGTLSGYTF. In DNA, the CDR3 is TGTGCCAGCAGTCTATTACAGGGTACGTTGAGTGGCTACACCTTC.

With regard to this clone: The identical CDR3 is also encoded by other nucleotide sequences in the sample. V and J are TRBV20-1 and TRBJ1-2, with D perhaps matching TRBD1 (6 bases). Trimming pared 5 bases from V and 4 bases from J, leaving 8 bases between. The CDR3 runs 11 residues. Germline values: CDR1 DFQATT, CDR2 SNEGSKA (reference sequence). The DNA of the CDR3 is TGCAGTGCTTCGGACAGCTATGGCTACACCTTC. It yields the protein CSASDSYGYTF.

The chain uses TRBV7-2 and TRBJ1-5; 11 bases fit TRBD1. Trimming took 5 bases from V and 1 from J; bases not matched to a gene: 13. The V gene's germline CDR1 is SGHTA and CDR2 FQGNSA. The CDR3 totals 19 residues. The CDR3 here is CASSLLGPGQGGSNQPQHF. The DNA for the CDR3 is TGTGCCAGCAGCCTTCTAGGTCCGGGACAGGGGGGAAGCAATCAGCCCCAGCATTTT.

The chain has TRBV27 and TRBJ2-7, with 12 bases that match TRBD2. With V trimmed by 6 bases and J by 3 bases, 9 bases remained unmatched. Germline values: CDR1 MNHEY, CDR2 SMNVEV (reference sequence). The CDR3 runs 16 residues. The CDR3 sequence: CASRGLAGHLNYEQYF. DNA for the CDR3: TGTGCCAGCAGGGGACTAGCGGGCCATCTTAACTACGAGCAGTACTTC.

V is TRBV9 and J is TRBJ2-3; TRBD2 agrees at 11 bases. Germline V lookup: CDR1 SGDLS, CDR2 YYNGEE. V gave up 3 bases and J gave up 3 bases; unmatched junction bases: 3. The CDR3 totals 15 residues. CDR3 loop: CASSATSGATDTQYF. DNA for the CDR3: TGTGCCAGCAGCGCGACTAGCGGGGCTACAGATACGCAGTATTTT.

This clone was detected only a few times. This rearrangement joins TRBV24-1 to TRBJ1-2; D is perhaps TRBD1 (6 bases). This CDR3 has 14 residues. The germline gives CDR1 KGHDR, CDR2 SFDVKD. V lost 6 bases and J lost 3, with 13 bases in between. The CDR3 nucleotides read TGTGCCACCAGTTCAGGGGTTTTTGACTATGGCTACACCTTC. This codes for CATSSGVFDYGYTF.